The clone carrying this TCR beta chain is medium-sized in the sample. TCRdb recomputed calls from the 5' RACE reads with MiXCR, one row per CDR3 protein. The sample yields roughly 40,000 distinct CDR3 sequences, more than 10% seen once. This specimen comes from a study of early T cells in non-severe SARS-CoV-2 infection. Per the germline V gene, CDR1 is SQVTM and CDR2 is ANQGSEA. This CDR3 spans 11 amino acids. V lost 4 bases and J lost 4, with 7 bases in between. Sequenced material: whole blood. The TCR originated in an adult who was a healthcare worker with PCR-confirmed SARS-CoV-2 infection or an uninfected control (not recorded which). The chain is built from TRBV29-1 and TRBJ1-1, with D unclear. CDR3 region: CSVARVTEAFF. The CDR3 DNA sequence: TGCAGCGTTGCACGAGTCACTGAAGCTTTCTTT.